The entry below describes one TCR beta chain. The CDR3 sequence is 13 residues long. V lost 5 bases, J lost 7 bases, and 14 bases lay in between. In germline, CDR1 is SGHVS, CDR2 FQNEAQ. The sample is drawn from a study of shared clonotypes between healthy human individuals. Measured with immunoSEQ multiplex PCR; TCRdb has only the in-frame clones, and not every one. The table shows a few million clones, with 80% to 95% occurring only once. The chain joins TRBV7-8 to TRBJ1-2, with D uncertain. The sequencing input was naive CD4+ T cells from PBMCs. Subset reported: CD45RA+ positively selected. The sequence was collected from a man younger than 30 in good health. Some clones in this sample may be carry-over from other donors' samples. CDR3 coding DNA: TGTGCCAGCAGCCCAATGAAGGGTGCTGGCTACACCTTC. Translating it yields CASSPMKGAGYTF.